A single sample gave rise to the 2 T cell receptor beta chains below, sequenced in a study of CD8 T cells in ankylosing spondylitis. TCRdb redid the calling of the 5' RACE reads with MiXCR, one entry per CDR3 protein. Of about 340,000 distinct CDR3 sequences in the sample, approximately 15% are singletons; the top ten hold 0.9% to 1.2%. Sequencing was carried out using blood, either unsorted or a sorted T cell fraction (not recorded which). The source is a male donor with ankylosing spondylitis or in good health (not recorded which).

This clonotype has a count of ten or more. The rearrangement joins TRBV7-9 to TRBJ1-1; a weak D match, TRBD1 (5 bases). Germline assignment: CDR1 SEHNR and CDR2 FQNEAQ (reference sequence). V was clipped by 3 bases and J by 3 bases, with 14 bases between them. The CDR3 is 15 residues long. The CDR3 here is CASSFMGVGHTEAFF. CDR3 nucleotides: TGTGCCAGCAGCTTCATGGGGGTCGGGCACACTGAAGCTTTCTTT.

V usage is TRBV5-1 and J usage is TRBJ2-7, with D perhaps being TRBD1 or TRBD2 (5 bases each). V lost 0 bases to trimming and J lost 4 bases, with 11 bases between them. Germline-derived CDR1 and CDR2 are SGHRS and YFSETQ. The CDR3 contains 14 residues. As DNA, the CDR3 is TGCGCCAGCAGCTTGGGGGGGTATGGTTACGAGCAGTACTTC. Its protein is CASSLGGYGYEQYF.